Listed below are T cell receptor beta chains from one sample, sequenced in a study of shared clonotypes between healthy human individuals. Sequencing was performed with immunoSEQ multiplex PCR; in TCRdb, only in-frame clones are kept and a portion is missing. The table shows 2 million to 2.5 million clones, with nearly 97% occurring only once. Material for sequencing was naive CD4+ T cells sorted from blood. These receptors all stem from a man between 18 and 29 years old in good health. CDR3s include the opening cysteine and the closing phenylalanine or tryptophan. The D gene is left open where the match is weak. Where a row states a size, it is once, few, many or the class of an expanded clone; other rows omit it.

v_gene	abundance	d_gene	j_gene	CDR3aa	CDR3nt
TRBV27	NA	NA	TRBJ2-7	CASSFSLGEQYF	TGTGCCAGCAGTTTCTCCTTGGGGGAGCAGTACTTC
TRBV18	NA	NA	TRBJ2-5	CASSPPRGSQETQYF	TGTGCCAGCTCACCACCCCGGGGGAGCCAGGAAACCCAGTACTTC
TRBV2	NA	TRBD1	TRBJ2-3	CASSRGDRKSTDTQYF	TGTGCCAGCTCCCGTGGGGACAGGAAAAGCACAGATACGCAGTATTTT
TRBV6-1	NA	TRBD1	TRBJ2-2	CAGRGQGDTGELFF	TGTGCCGGCAGGGGACAGGGGGACACCGGGGAGCTGTTTTTT
TRBV5-1	NA	NA	TRBJ2-7	CASSLVGGRSSYEQYF	TGCGCCAGCAGCTTGGTGGGGGGTAGGAGCTCCTACGAGCAGTACTTC
TRBV15	NA	NA	TRBJ1-4	CATSRQLDLSTNEKLFF	TGTGCCACCAGCAGGCAACTGGACCTATCAACTAATGAAAAACTGTTTTTT
TRBV19	NA	NA	TRBJ1-2	CASSGRTDYTF	TGTGCCAGTAGTGGACGGACGGATTACACCTTC
TRBV7-2	NA	TRBD2	TRBJ2-4	CASSTAGRAINIQYF	TGTGCCAGCAGTACCGCAGGGAGGGCCATAAACATTCAGTACTTC
TRBV7-2	NA	NA	TRBJ2-7	CASSLKGPVDEQYF	TGTGCCAGCAGCTTAAAGGGACCCGTGGACGAGCAGTACTTC
TRBV6-5	NA	TRBD1	TRBJ2-7	CASSYQGDLGEQYF	TGTGCCAGCAGTTACCAGGGGGATCTAGGGGAGCAGTACTTC
TRBV7-2	NA	NA	TRBJ2-7	CASSPRRDTIYEQYF	TGTGCCAGCAGCCCACGTAGGGACACCATCTACGAGCAGTACTTC
TRBV10-1	NA	TRBD2	TRBJ2-7	CASSPAGGYEQYF	TGCGCCAGCAGCCCGGCGGGGGGCTACGAGCAGTACTTC
TRBV5-1	NA	NA	TRBJ1-1	CASSLNNIGLDPWNTEAFF	TGCGCCAGCAGCTTGAATAATATAGGGCTCGACCCTTGGAACACTGAAGCTTTCTTT
TRBV30	NA	TRBD2	TRBJ2-1	CAWSNLAGYNEQFF	TGTGCCTGGAGTAACCTAGCGGGCTACAATGAGCAGTTCTTC
TRBV18	NA	TRBD1	TRBJ1-4	CASSPPGQGVNEKLFF	TGTGCCAGCTCACCACCTGGACAGGGGGTTAATGAAAAACTGTTTTTT
TRBV4-3	NA	TRBD1	TRBJ1-1	CASSHNRGRLEAFF	TGCGCCAGCAGCCATAACAGGGGGCGCCTTGAAGCTTTCTTT
TRBV5-1	NA	NA	TRBJ2-3	CASSLGRDSYTDTQYF	TGCGCCAGCAGCTTGGGCCGGGACTCCTACACAGATACGCAGTATTTT
TRBV7-2	NA	TRBD1	TRBJ1-6	CASSLDGTGANSPLHF	TGTGCCAGCAGCTTGGACGGGACAGGGGCGAATTCACCCCTCCACTTT
TRBV10-1	NA	NA	TRBJ2-2	CASAEAYTGELFF	TGCGCCAGCGCCGAAGCGTACACCGGGGAGCTGTTTTTT
TRBV10-3	few	TRBD2	TRBJ2-7	CATEPAGVHEQYF	TGTGCCACCGAACCAGCGGGAGTCCACGAGCAGTACTTC
TRBV9	NA	NA	TRBJ2-2	CASSVESRGPGELFF	TGTGCCAGCAGCGTAGAGTCCCGAGGGCCCGGGGAGCTGTTTTTT
TRBV6-5	once	NA	TRBJ2-1	CASSSSGASYNEQFF	TGTGCCAGCAGTTCCTCGGGAGCCTCCTACAATGAGCAGTTCTTC
TRBV18	NA	NA	TRBJ1-1	CASASPMNTEAFF	TGTGCCAGCGCATCCCCCATGAACACTGAAGCTTTCTTT
TRBV7-2	NA	NA	TRBJ1-5	CASSPQGIEPQHF	TGTGCCAGCAGTCCGCAGGGGATAGAGCCCCAGCATTTT
TRBV5-6	NA	TRBD1	TRBJ2-1	CASSLLQGRGATGGNEQFF	TGTGCCAGCAGCCTACTACAGGGGAGAGGGGCCACTGGTGGCAATGAGCAGTTCTTC
TRBV5-4	NA	NA	TRBJ2-1	CASSLPANGEQFF	TGTGCCAGCAGCTTGCCCGCGAACGGAGAGCAGTTCTTC
TRBV4-1	NA	NA	TRBJ2-1	CASSQDRRGLYNEQFF	TGCGCCAGCAGCCAAGATCGACGGGGACTCTACAATGAGCAGTTCTTC
TRBV7-9	NA	TRBD1	TRBJ1-5	CASSPMGQGDNQPQHF	TGTGCCAGCAGCCCAATGGGACAGGGAGACAATCAGCCCCAGCATTTT
TRBV12-5	NA	TRBD1	TRBJ1-4	CASGSGQGETFNEKLFF	TGTGCTAGTGGCTCGGGACAGGGGGAGACTTTTAATGAAAAACTGTTTTTT
TRBV6-6	NA	NA	TRBJ1-4	CASSSPDTGKLFF	TGTGCCAGCAGTTCCCCGGACACTGGAAAACTGTTTTTT